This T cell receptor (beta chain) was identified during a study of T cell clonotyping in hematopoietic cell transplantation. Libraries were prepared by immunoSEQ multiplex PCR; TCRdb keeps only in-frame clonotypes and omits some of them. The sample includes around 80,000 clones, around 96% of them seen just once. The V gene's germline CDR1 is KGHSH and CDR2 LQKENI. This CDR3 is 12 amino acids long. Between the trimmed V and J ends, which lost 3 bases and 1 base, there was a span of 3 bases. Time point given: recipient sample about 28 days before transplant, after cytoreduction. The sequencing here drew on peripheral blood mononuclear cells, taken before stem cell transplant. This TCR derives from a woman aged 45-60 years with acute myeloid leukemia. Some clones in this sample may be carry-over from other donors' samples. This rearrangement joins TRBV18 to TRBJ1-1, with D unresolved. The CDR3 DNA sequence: TGTGCCAGCTCACCCTCGAACACTGAAGCTTTCTTT. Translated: CASSPSNTEAFF.